This T cell receptor beta chain was sequenced for a study of blood T cell repertoires in COVID-19. Libraries were prepared by immunoSEQ multiplex PCR; TCRdb keeps only in-frame clonotypes and omits some of them. Here the sample spans over 400,000 clones, roughly 89% being singletons. This clone is a singleton in its sample. Trimming pared 3 bases from V and 6 bases from J, leaving 9 bases between. The CDR3 spans 12 residues. Germline V CDR1 and CDR2: SGHAT, FQNNGV. Sequences were obtained from peripheral blood. V is TRBV11-2 and J is TRBJ2-7, with D tentatively TRBD2 (5 bases). This TCR was recovered from a woman in her 50s with COVID-19, enrolled during active disease. The CDR3 sequence is CASSFFGIEQYF. The CDR3 nucleotides are TGTGCCAGCAGCTTCTTCGGGATCGAGCAGTACTTC.